The T cell receptor (beta chain) under discussion was sequenced for a study of T-cell memory formation after mild COVID-19. In the study overall: Largely donor-specific TCR clusters were found. Study-wide findings and caveats: In pre-infection memory, a portion of responding clones appeared, which suggested that cross-reactive memory joined.

Trimming left V 7 bases short and J 0 bases short, with 18 bases between. Per germline, CDR1 LNHDA and CDR2 SQIVND (reference sequence). The length of the CDR3 is 17 residues. In its sample, this clonotype was seen a few times. Its antigen is not identified. From the 5' RACE reads, TCRdb called clonotypes with MiXCR, one entry per CDR3 protein. The table shows fewer than 650,000 distinct CDR3 sequences, with roughly 17% occurring only once. Source material: PBMCs or a T cell subset sorted from them (not recorded which). This TCR came from an adult woman who had mild COVID-19 (a few samples of this study predate the infection). Cell type and time point are not known. V is TRBV19 and J is TRBJ2-2; perhaps D is TRBD1 or TRBD2 (5 bases each). The chain's CDR3 is CASKIEGRTPNTGELFF. The DNA of the CDR3 is TGTGCCAGTAAGATTGAGGGACGGACCCCGAACACCGGGGAGCTGTTTTTT.